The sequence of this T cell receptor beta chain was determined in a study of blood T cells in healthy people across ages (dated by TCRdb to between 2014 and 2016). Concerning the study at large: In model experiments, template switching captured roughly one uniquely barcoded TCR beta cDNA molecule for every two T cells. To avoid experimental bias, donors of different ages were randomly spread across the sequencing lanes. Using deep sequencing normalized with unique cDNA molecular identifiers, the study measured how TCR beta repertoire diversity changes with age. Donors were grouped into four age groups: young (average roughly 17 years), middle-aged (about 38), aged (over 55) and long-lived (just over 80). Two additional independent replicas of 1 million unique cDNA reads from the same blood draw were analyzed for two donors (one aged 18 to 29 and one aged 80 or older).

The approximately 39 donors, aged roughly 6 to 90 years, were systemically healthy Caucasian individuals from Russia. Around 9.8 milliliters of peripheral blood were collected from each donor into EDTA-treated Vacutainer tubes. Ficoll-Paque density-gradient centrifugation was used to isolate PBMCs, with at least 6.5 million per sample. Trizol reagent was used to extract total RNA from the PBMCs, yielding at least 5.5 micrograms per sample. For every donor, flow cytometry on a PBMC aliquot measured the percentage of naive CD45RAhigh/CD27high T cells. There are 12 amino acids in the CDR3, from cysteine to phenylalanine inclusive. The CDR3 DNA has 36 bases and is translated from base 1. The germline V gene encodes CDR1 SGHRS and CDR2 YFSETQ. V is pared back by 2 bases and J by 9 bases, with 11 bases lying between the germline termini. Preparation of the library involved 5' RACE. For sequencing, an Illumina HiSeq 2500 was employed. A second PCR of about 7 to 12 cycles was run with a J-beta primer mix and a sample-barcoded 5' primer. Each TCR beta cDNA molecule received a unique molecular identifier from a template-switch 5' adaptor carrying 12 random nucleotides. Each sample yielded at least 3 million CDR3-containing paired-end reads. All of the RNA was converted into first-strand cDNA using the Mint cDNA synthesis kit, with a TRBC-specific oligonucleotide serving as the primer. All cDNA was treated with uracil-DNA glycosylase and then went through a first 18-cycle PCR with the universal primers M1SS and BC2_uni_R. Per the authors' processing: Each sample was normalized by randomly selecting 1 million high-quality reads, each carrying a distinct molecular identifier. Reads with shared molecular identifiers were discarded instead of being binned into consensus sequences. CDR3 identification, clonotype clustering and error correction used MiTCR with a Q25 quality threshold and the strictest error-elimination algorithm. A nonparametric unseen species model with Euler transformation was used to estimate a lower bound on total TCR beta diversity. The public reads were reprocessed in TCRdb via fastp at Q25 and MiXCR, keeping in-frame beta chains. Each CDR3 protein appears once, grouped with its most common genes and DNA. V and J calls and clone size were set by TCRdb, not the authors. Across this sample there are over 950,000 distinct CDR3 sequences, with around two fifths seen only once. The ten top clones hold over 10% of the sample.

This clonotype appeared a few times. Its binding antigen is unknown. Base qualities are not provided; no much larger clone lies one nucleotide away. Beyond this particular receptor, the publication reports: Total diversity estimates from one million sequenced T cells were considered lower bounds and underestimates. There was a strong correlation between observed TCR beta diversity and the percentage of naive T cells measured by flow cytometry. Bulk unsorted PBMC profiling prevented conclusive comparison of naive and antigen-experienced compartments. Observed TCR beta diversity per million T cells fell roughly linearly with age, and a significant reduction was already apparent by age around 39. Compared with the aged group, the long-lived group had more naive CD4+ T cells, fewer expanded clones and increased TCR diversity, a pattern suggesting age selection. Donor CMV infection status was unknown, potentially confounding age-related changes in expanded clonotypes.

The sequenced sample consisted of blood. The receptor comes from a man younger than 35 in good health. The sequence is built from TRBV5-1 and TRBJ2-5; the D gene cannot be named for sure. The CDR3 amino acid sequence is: CASSFDQIPQYF. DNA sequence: TGCGCCAGCAGCTTTGATCAGATCCCCCAGTACTTC.